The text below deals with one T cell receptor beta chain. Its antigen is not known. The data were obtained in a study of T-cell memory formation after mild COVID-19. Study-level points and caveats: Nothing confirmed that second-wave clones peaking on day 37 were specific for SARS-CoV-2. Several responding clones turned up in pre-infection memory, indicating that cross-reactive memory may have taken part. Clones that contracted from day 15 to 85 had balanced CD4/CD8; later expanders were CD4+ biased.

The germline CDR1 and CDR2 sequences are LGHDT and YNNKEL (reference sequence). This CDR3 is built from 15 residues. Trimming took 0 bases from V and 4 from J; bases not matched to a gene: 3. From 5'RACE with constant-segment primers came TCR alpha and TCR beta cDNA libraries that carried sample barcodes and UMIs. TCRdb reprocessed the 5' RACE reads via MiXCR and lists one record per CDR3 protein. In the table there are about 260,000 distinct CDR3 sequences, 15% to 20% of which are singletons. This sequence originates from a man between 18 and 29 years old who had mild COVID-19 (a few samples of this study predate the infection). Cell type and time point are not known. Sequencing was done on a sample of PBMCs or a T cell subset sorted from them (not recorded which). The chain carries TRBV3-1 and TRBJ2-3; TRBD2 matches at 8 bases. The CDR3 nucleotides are TGTGCCAGCAGCCAAGACGGAGCGGGGGCAGATACGCAGTATTTT. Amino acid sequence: CASSQDGAGADTQYF.